A selection of T cell receptor beta chains follows, all from one sample in a study of CD8+ T cells in alopecia areata. Here immunoSEQ multiplex PCR was the method, and the copy in TCRdb shows in-frame clones only, minus some. Of about 140,000 clones in the sample, approximately 49% were seen once. This sample comprised CD4+ T cells sorted from blood, obtained at week 0. These receptors were obtained from a human donor with alopecia areata. CDR3s include the opening cysteine and the closing phenylalanine or tryptophan. D genes are given only for firm matches. Rows may omit the clone size; those that give it use once, few, many or a size class.

abundance: -
j_gene: TRBJ2-7
d_gene: -
v_gene: TRBV25-1
CDR3aa: CASSDRGDPYEQYF
CDR3nt: TGTGCCAGCAGTGACAGGGGGGACCCCTACGAGCAGTACTTC

abundance: -
j_gene: TRBJ2-5
d_gene: -
v_gene: TRBV30
CDR3aa: CAWSEGGGWETQYF
CDR3nt: TGTGCCTGGAGTGAGGGGGGCGGTTGGGAGACCCAGTACTTC

abundance: few
j_gene: TRBJ2-5
d_gene: TRBD1
v_gene: TRBV30
CDR3aa: CALIRTGSQETQYF
CDR3nt: TGTGCCTTAATACGGACAGGGTCACAAGAGACCCAGTACTTC

abundance: -
j_gene: TRBJ2-3
d_gene: TRBD2
v_gene: TRBV10-3
CDR3aa: CAISESVSGRAGGTDTQYF
CDR3nt: TGTGCCATCAGTGAGTCGGTTAGCGGGAGGGCCGGGGGCACAGATACGCAGTATTTT

abundance: -
j_gene: TRBJ2-1
d_gene: TRBD2
v_gene: TRBV5-1
CDR3aa: CASSPVGTSGYNEQFF
CDR3nt: TGCGCCAGCAGCCCGGTTGGGACTAGCGGATACAATGAGCAGTTCTTC

abundance: few
j_gene: TRBJ2-5
d_gene: TRBD2
v_gene: TRBV25-1
CDR3aa: CASSDRGAGGRETQYF
CDR3nt: TGTGCCAGCAGTGATCGGGGAGCGGGAGGGAGAGAGACCCAGTACTTC

abundance: -
j_gene: TRBJ2-5
d_gene: -
v_gene: TRBV27
CDR3aa: CASSYTGRETQYF
CDR3nt: TGTGCCAGCAGTTACACAGGGAGAGAGACCCAGTACTTC

abundance: -
j_gene: TRBJ2-5
d_gene: TRBD2
v_gene: TRBV9
CDR3aa: CASSGGASGGTQYF
CDR3nt: TGTGCCAGCAGCGGAGGGGCTAGCGGAGGTACCCAGTACTTC

abundance: few
j_gene: TRBJ1-2
d_gene: TRBD1
v_gene: TRBV30
CDR3aa: CAWSFRTGNGYTF
CDR3nt: TGTGCCTGGAGTTTCCGGACAGGGAATGGCTACACCTTC

abundance: -
j_gene: TRBJ1-5
d_gene: TRBD1
v_gene: TRBV19
CDR3aa: CASSTGTVNQPQHF
CDR3nt: TGTGCCAGTAGTACTGGGACAGTCAATCAGCCCCAGCATTTT

abundance: few
j_gene: TRBJ2-5
d_gene: TRBD2
v_gene: TRBV7-9
CDR3aa: CASCSVGRGQETQYF
CDR3nt: TGTGCCAGCTGTAGCGTCGGGCGGGGGCAAGAGACCCAGTACTTC

abundance: -
j_gene: TRBJ1-5
d_gene: TRBD1
v_gene: TRBV30
CDR3aa: CAWSVRTGKSNQPQHF
CDR3nt: TGTGCCTGGAGTGTCCGGACAGGGAAAAGCAATCAGCCCCAGCATTTT

abundance: -
j_gene: TRBJ2-3
d_gene: -
v_gene: TRBV30
CDR3aa: CAWSVDRGDTQYF
CDR3nt: TGTGCCTGGAGTGTAGATCGGGGCGATACGCAGTATTTT

abundance: -
j_gene: TRBJ2-3
d_gene: TRBD1
v_gene: TRBV30
CDR3aa: CAWSEGQEPTDTQYF
CDR3nt: TGTGCCTGGAGTGAGGGACAGGAACCCACAGATACGCAGTATTTT

abundance: -
j_gene: TRBJ1-2
d_gene: -
v_gene: TRBV7-2
CDR3aa: CASSLRTYGYTF
CDR3nt: TGTGCCAGCAGCCTTAGGACCTATGGCTACACCTTC

abundance: -
j_gene: TRBJ1-4
d_gene: -
v_gene: TRBV2
CDR3aa: CASARDGAIPNEKLFF
CDR3nt: TGTGCCAGCGCCCGGGACGGAGCGATTCCTAATGAAAAACTGTTTTTT

abundance: few
j_gene: TRBJ2-2
d_gene: TRBD1
v_gene: TRBV29-1
CDR3aa: CSAQGAAGELFF
CDR3nt: TGCAGCGCGCAGGGGGCTGCCGGGGAGCTGTTTTTT

abundance: -
j_gene: TRBJ1-1
d_gene: TRBD1
v_gene: TRBV28
CDR3aa: CASSLTGQITEAFF
CDR3nt: TGTGCCAGCAGTCTGACAGGGCAAATCACTGAAGCTTTCTTT

abundance: few
j_gene: TRBJ2-1
d_gene: -
v_gene: TRBV2
CDR3aa: CASSSGGDSYNEQFF
CDR3nt: TGTGCCAGCAGTAGCGGAGGAGACTCCTACAATGAGCAGTTCTTC

abundance: -
j_gene: TRBJ2-7
d_gene: -
v_gene: TRBV29-1
CDR3aa: CSVWGSYEQYF
CDR3nt: TGCAGCGTTTGGGGGTCCTACGAGCAGTACTTC

abundance: many
j_gene: TRBJ2-6
d_gene: -
v_gene: TRBV28
CDR3aa: CASSLRSGSGANVLTF
CDR3nt: TGTGCCAGCAGTTTACGGTCCGGTAGCGGGGCCAACGTCCTGACTTTC

abundance: few
j_gene: TRBJ2-3
d_gene: -
v_gene: TRBV30
CDR3aa: CAWSVAGSGITDTQYF
CDR3nt: TGTGCCTGGAGTGTAGCCGGGAGTGGGATCACAGATACGCAGTATTTT

abundance: -
j_gene: TRBJ2-7
d_gene: TRBD2
v_gene: TRBV7-2
CDR3aa: CASSSLAGSSYEQYF
CDR3nt: TGTGCCAGCAGCTCCCTAGCGGGGAGCTCCTACGAGCAGTACTTC

abundance: few
j_gene: TRBJ2-7
d_gene: -
v_gene: TRBV18
CDR3aa: CASSPGLAGGEQYF
CDR3nt: TGTGCCAGCTCACCCGGACTAGCAGGGGGCGAGCAGTACTTC

abundance: -
j_gene: TRBJ1-2
d_gene: -
v_gene: TRBV7-9
CDR3aa: CASSFREHYGYTF
CDR3nt: TGTGCCAGCAGCTTCAGGGAGCACTATGGCTACACCTTC

abundance: -
j_gene: TRBJ2-7
d_gene: TRBD2
v_gene: TRBV6-1
CDR3aa: CASEGLAYEQYF
CDR3nt: TGTGCCAGCGAAGGACTAGCCTACGAGCAGTACTTC

abundance: -
j_gene: TRBJ1-1
d_gene: -
v_gene: TRBV14
CDR3aa: CASSRRSLAEAFF
CDR3nt: TGTGCCAGCAGCCGTAGGAGTTTGGCTGAAGCTTTCTTT

abundance: -
j_gene: TRBJ1-5
d_gene: -
v_gene: TRBV7-2
CDR3aa: CASSLGDYQPQHF
CDR3nt: TGTGCCAGCAGCTTGGGGGATTATCAGCCCCAGCATTTT

abundance: -
j_gene: TRBJ1-1
d_gene: -
v_gene: TRBV30
CDR3aa: CAWSDSLDAEAFF
CDR3nt: TGTGCCTGGAGTGATTCTCTGGATGCTGAAGCTTTCTTT

abundance: few
j_gene: TRBJ2-7
d_gene: TRBD2
v_gene: TRBV4-1
CDR3aa: CASSRLAGDESYEQYF
CDR3nt: TGCGCCAGCAGCCGACTAGCGGGAGATGAATCCTACGAGCAGTACTTC

abundance: few
j_gene: TRBJ2-7
d_gene: -
v_gene: TRBV7-8
CDR3aa: CASSARDTGHEQYF
CDR3nt: TGTGCCAGCAGCGCCCGGGACACAGGCCACGAGCAGTACTTC

abundance: few
j_gene: TRBJ1-1
d_gene: -
v_gene: TRBV29-1
CDR3aa: CSVSGGLQNTEAFF
CDR3nt: TGCAGCGTTAGCGGGGGCCTGCAGAACACTGAAGCTTTCTTT

abundance: -
j_gene: TRBJ2-7
d_gene: -
v_gene: TRBV29-1
CDR3aa: CGGSDSSYEQYF
CDR3nt: TGCGGGGGGTCAGATAGCTCCTACGAGCAGTACTTC

abundance: -
j_gene: TRBJ1-5
d_gene: -
v_gene: TRBV30
CDR3aa: CAWSSSNQPQHF
CDR3nt: TGTGCCTGGAGTAGTAGCAATCAGCCCCAGCATTTT

abundance: -
j_gene: TRBJ2-5
d_gene: TRBD1
v_gene: TRBV7-2
CDR3aa: CASSLGGGTGATQYF
CDR3nt: TGTGCCAGCAGCTTAGGGGGAGGGACAGGGGCGACCCAGTACTTC

abundance: few
j_gene: TRBJ1-5
d_gene: -
v_gene: TRBV6-5
CDR3aa: CASEVGAGPNQPQHF
CDR3nt: TGTGCCAGCGAAGTCGGGGCAGGGCCGAATCAGCCCCAGCATTTT

abundance: -
j_gene: TRBJ2-3
d_gene: -
v_gene: TRBV7-2
CDR3aa: CASSLDTDTQYF
CDR3nt: TGTGCCAGCAGCTTGGACACAGATACGCAGTATTTT

abundance: few
j_gene: TRBJ2-2
d_gene: -
v_gene: TRBV18
CDR3aa: CASQPGTGELFF
CDR3nt: TGTGCCAGCCAACCAGGCACCGGGGAGCTGTTTTTT

abundance: -
j_gene: TRBJ2-5
d_gene: -
v_gene: TRBV30
CDR3aa: CAWSVLETQYF
CDR3nt: TGTGCCTGGAGTGTACTCGAGACCCAGTACTTC

abundance: -
j_gene: TRBJ1-5
d_gene: -
v_gene: TRBV5-1
CDR3aa: CASSLFGDGNQPQHF
CDR3nt: TGCGCCAGCAGTTTGTTCGGGGACGGTAATCAGCCCCAGCATTTT

abundance: -
j_gene: TRBJ2-5
d_gene: -
v_gene: TRBV11-1
CDR3aa: CASRSPGVETQYF
CDR3nt: TGTGCCAGCAGAAGTCCGGGAGTGGAGACCCAGTACTTC

abundance: -
j_gene: TRBJ1-2
d_gene: -
v_gene: TRBV7-2
CDR3aa: CASSLQGRSERTF
CDR3nt: TGTGCCAGCAGCTTACAGGGCCGATCAGAGCGGACCTTC

abundance: -
j_gene: TRBJ2-2
d_gene: TRBD1
v_gene: TRBV29-1
CDR3aa: CSARQGALAGELFF
CDR3nt: TGCAGCGCTCGACAGGGGGCGCTGGCCGGGGAGCTGTTTTTT

abundance: -
j_gene: TRBJ2-5
d_gene: TRBD1
v_gene: TRBV6-5
CDR3aa: CASSKTGGEVETQYF
CDR3nt: TGTGCCAGCAGCAAAACAGGGGGCGAGGTGGAGACCCAGTACTTC

abundance: -
j_gene: TRBJ1-2
d_gene: -
v_gene: TRBV29-1
CDR3aa: CSVEGPGGGGYTF
CDR3nt: TGCAGCGTTGAAGGTCCCGGGGGCGGGGGCTACACCTTC

abundance: -
j_gene: TRBJ2-5
d_gene: TRBD2
v_gene: TRBV25-1
CDR3aa: CASSAPGHGGRAGETQYF
CDR3nt: TGTGCCAGCAGTGCTCCGGGGCACGGCGGGAGGGCCGGGGAGACCCAGTACTTC

abundance: -
j_gene: TRBJ2-1
d_gene: TRBD1
v_gene: TRBV10-3
CDR3aa: CAISGSGTGDNEQFF
CDR3nt: TGTGCCATCAGTGGGTCCGGGACAGGGGACAATGAGCAGTTCTTC

abundance: few
j_gene: TRBJ1-1
d_gene: -
v_gene: TRBV15
CDR3aa: CATSTQPGDTEAFF
CDR3nt: TGTGCCACCAGCACACAACCGGGGGACACTGAAGCTTTCTTT

abundance: -
j_gene: TRBJ2-7
d_gene: TRBD2
v_gene: TRBV29-1
CDR3aa: CSVEAGGVDVQYF
CDR3nt: TGCAGCGTTGAAGCCGGGGGGGTGGATGTGCAGTACTTC

abundance: -
j_gene: TRBJ2-3
d_gene: -
v_gene: TRBV25-1
CDR3aa: CASSRAGGAGTDTQYF
CDR3nt: TGTGCCAGCAGTCGGGCAGGTGGGGCAGGCACAGATACGCAGTATTTT